This T cell receptor beta chain emerged from a study of CD8+ T cells in alopecia areata (dated by TCRdb to 2016 to 2019). About the study as a whole: The treated patients took part in an open-label pilot trial in which moderate-to-severe alopecia areata was treated with oral tofacitinib at 5 to 10 mg twice daily. Patients received tofacitinib for 6 to 18 months and were then followed off drug for 6 months to check for delayed response and recurrence. In treated patients, disease severity was measured using the SALT score, which gives the percentage of scalp surface area affected. In both human patients and the C3H/HeJ mouse model, the study applied high-throughput TCRbeta sequencing to look at T cell clonal expansion in alopecia areata. Scalp tissue and sorted CD4+ and CD8+ peripheral blood T cells from patchy and totalis/universalis alopecia areata patients and from healthy controls were covered by human TCRbeta sequencing. Biopsies were taken from tofacitinib-treated patients at baseline and at 4 and 24 weeks of treatment, and a later scalp biopsy was taken in several of the tofacitinib-treated patients. Scalp clonality was compared among normal scalp (n=4), patchy alopecia areata scalp (n=8), and alopecia totalis/universalis scalp (n=8). RNA was obtained with the PAXgene miRNA kit for fixed scalp, the miRNeasy kit for PBMCs, and the RNeasy kit for mouse skin. TCRbeta CDR3 regions were amplified by immunoSEQ multiplex PCR using 35 Vbeta forward and 13 Jbeta reverse primers.

Remarks on this clone: Its antigen remains unidentified. Within one base of it there is no much larger clone, and no base qualities were kept.

General findings and caveats noted by the study authors: Resident alphabeta T cells in normal human skin are also sequenced, complicating scalp TCR repertoire analysis, unlike mouse skin dominated by gammadelta T cells. Because the treated cohort was small and had just a single nonresponder, larger studies are needed to establish links between baseline CD8+ expansion and response. During tofacitinib treatment, many expanded lesional clones remained in scalp and blood, and this persistence may partly explain relapse after treatment is stopped. With tofacitinib, both scalp clonality and the number of expanded CD8+ clones among the top 100 scalp clones went down significantly. Compared with normal scalp, lesional scalp, particularly in alopecia totalis/universalis, had higher clonality and more expanded CD8+ clones, which suggests antigenic drive. Shared TCR sequences between patients were less evident than in mice, which may be partly attributable to HLA diversity in the patient population.

The method was the immunoSEQ multiplex PCR assay. To provide template for TCR sequencing, every sample had RNA extracted and reverse transcribed into cDNA. SuperScript III was used for first-strand cDNA synthesis, primed with a 2:1 mix of oligo-dT and random hexamers. A synthetic immune receptor repertoire was used to gauge amplification bias, and whatever bias remained was removed computationally. The study's processing was this. Raw reads were preprocessed for error removal, and CDR3 was defined according to IMGT conventions as running from the conserved cysteine to phenylalanine. Clonality was computed as 1 minus the Shannon entropy, with the entropy normalized by log2 of the number of productive unique TCRs. Whether scalp clones were CD4 or CD8 was inferred by matching scalp TCRbeta sequences against CD4 and CD8 repertoires sorted from blood. TCRdb holds this immuneACCESS table with in-frame rearrangements only. Some clones are missing; in checked studies, unresolved V genes explain under half, and the rest has no known cause. V and J calls and clone size come straight from that table; D and trimming were deduced from the DNA. Within this sample are 120,000 or so clones, with around 60% of them counted one time only. The ten largest clones add up to 5.7% of the sample.

Interpreted using the paper, the time point label stands for: roughly 27 days on oral tofacitinib. Read against the paper, the sample's treatment or condition label means: oral pan-JAK inhibitor, 5-10 mg twice daily. Lesional scalp punch biopsies and peripheral blood were obtained from alopecia areata patients. PBMCs were separated by density centrifugation and stained for CD3, CD4 and CD8, after which CD4+ and CD8+ T cells were sorted on a FACSAria. The CDR3 sequence holds 18 residues, the cysteine and phenylalanine included. Only the CDR3 portion is preserved as DNA: 54 bases, with reading frame beginning at the first base. Trimming removed 0 bases from V and 3 bases from J, leaving 21 bases between the germline ends. CDR1 and CDR2, per the germline V gene, are MGHDK and SYGVNS.

The receptor was derived from a human donor with alopecia areata. Here the chain combines TRBV25-1 and TRBJ2-7; the D gene cannot be resolved reliably. The material sequenced was CD4+ T cells sorted from blood, taken at week 4, from a patient treated with tofacitinib. The CDR3 amino acid sequence is: CASSEYRGVNQQNYEQYF. The base sequence is TGTGCCAGCAGTGAATACCGTGGGGTCAACCAGCAAAACTACGAGCAGTACTTC.